The 27 T cell receptor beta chains below come from one sample, sequenced in a study of cytomegalovirus exposure and HLA in healthy donors. The study ran its PCR with 60 Vbeta and 13 Jbeta primers. Libraries were prepared by immunoSEQ multiplex PCR; TCRdb keeps only in-frame clonotypes and omits some of them. There are roughly 180,000 clones in the sample; roughly 85% occur only once, and 1% lies in the top ten. The sequenced sample consisted of PBMCs. The source is a boy between 2 and 15 years old in good health and CMV-seronegative.

CDR3: CAWTQRVPGNTIYF. CDR3 nucleotides: TGTGCCTGGACCCAACGGGTCCCGGGGAACACCATATATTTT. The V call is TRBV30, the J call TRBJ1-3; D is uncertain. The CDR3 has 14 amino acids. Germline assignment: CDR1 GTSNPN and CDR2 SVGIG (reference sequence). Trimming cost V 4 bases and J 7 bases, with 17 bases left between them.

This chain connects TRBV30 to TRBJ2-2, with D possibly TRBD2 on 5 matching bases. CDR3 length: 13 residues. Trimming cost V 4 bases and J 5 bases, with 11 bases left between them. The V gene's germline CDR1 is GTSNPN and CDR2 SVGIG (reference sequence). CDR3 bases: TGTGCCTGGACCCCCGGGGATACCGGGGAGCTGTTTTTT. Translating gives CAWTPGDTGELFF.

V and J are TRBV11-2 and TRBJ2-5; no reliable D call. The V and J ends lost 1 base and 5 bases respectively, with 8 bases between them. The CDR3 covers 13 residues. Looked up from germline, CDR1 is SGHAT and CDR2 is FQNNGV. The CDR3 region has the DNA TGTGCCAGCAGCTTAGCCGGGTGGGAGACCCAGTACTTC. Translating it yields CASSLAGWETQYF.

This rearrangement joins TRBV6-6 to TRBJ2-3, with 14 positions matching TRBD2. The CDR3 is made up of 16 amino acids. V lost 0 bases and J lost 8; bases outside the gene matches: 4. The germline CDR1 and CDR2 sequences are MNHNY and SVGAGI (reference sequence). The CDR3 DNA reads TGTGCCAGCAGTTACTCGACTAGCGGGGGGGAGGGTACGCAGTATTTT. Its protein product is CASSYSTSGGEGTQYF.

This clone was recorded once. The genes are TRBV27 and TRBJ1-1; D is possibly TRBD1 (6 bases). Germline assignment: CDR1 MNHEY and CDR2 SMNVEV (reference sequence). Trimming took 8 bases from V and 5 from J, leaving 15 bases between them. The CDR3 runs to 13 residues. CDR3 nucleotides: TGTGCCAGCTCGGACAGAGTAAGAACTGAAGCTTTCTTT. It translates to CASSDRVRTEAFF.

In its sample, this clone was seen once. The gene calls are TRBV19 and TRBJ1-1; D gene uncertain. The CDR3 extends over 18 amino acids. Per the germline V gene, CDR1 is LNHDA and CDR2 is SQIVND (reference sequence). The ends were cut back, 7 bases at V and 3 bases at J, with 27 bases in the middle. The CDR3 bases are TGTGCCAGTAATTTCTTACGAGGTCCGGCCAGCGGGGACACTGAAGCTTTCTTT. Translating gives CASNFLRGPASGDTEAFF.

This clone was seen only a few times. V and J are TRBV6-5 and TRBJ1-5; D is unresolved. The CDR3 spans 13 residues. With 3 bases removed from V and 4 bases from J, the gap between germline ends came to 7 bases. CDR1 is MNHEY and CDR2 is SVGAGI in the germline V gene. Here the CDR3 DNA reads TGTGCCAGCAGTTATCAGGAAAATCAGCCCCAGCATTTT. Amino acids: CASSYQENQPQHF.

The chain uses TRBV5-5 and TRBJ2-5; D gene unclear. This CDR3 region has 13 residues. Germline V gene lookup returns CDR1 SGHKS and CDR2 YYEKEE (reference sequence). Trimming cost V 1 base and J 5 bases, with 9 bases left between them. CDR3 residues: CASSLFTTETQYF. CDR3 sequence (DNA): TGTGCCAGCAGCTTGTTTACTACGGAGACCCAGTACTTC. The entire variable domain, with the rest obtained from reference TRBV5-5 and TRBJ2-5, is as follows: DAGVTQSPTHLIKTRGQQVTLRCSPISGHKSVSWYQQVLGQGPQFIFQYYEKEERGRGNFPDRFSARQFPNYSSELNVNALLLGDSALYLCASSLFTTETQYFGPGTRLLVL.

Turning to this clone: One junction end disagrees with the germline gene, perhaps due to a read error. The chain joins TRBV30 to TRBJ2-3, with D perhaps matching TRBD2 (5 bases). The germline V gene has CDR1 GTSNPN and CDR2 SVGIG (reference sequence). The CDR3 is made up of 17 amino acids. The CDR3 DNA sequence: TGTGCCGGGAGTGTACTCCCCCCAGGCTCTAGCACAGATACGCAGTATTTT. Its translation is CAGSVLPPGSSTDTQYF.

The chain is built from TRBV12-5 and TRBJ1-5; D might be TRBD1 (5 bases). From germline, CDR1 is LGHNT and CDR2 FRNRAP. The V gene lost 0 bases and the J gene lost 0 bases, with 15 bases spanning the gap. The CDR3 runs 18 residues. The CDR3 DNA is TGTGCTAGTGGTTTGGTATGGAGGGGTCCCATTAGCAATCAGCCCCAGCATTTT. This translates into CASGLVWRGPISNQPQHF. Supplemented by reference TRBV12-5 and TRBJ1-5, the full variable domain reads DARVTQTPRHKVTEMGQEVTMRCQPILGHNTVFWYRQTMMQGLELLAYFRNRAPLDDSGMPKDRFSAEMPDATLATLKIQPSEPRDSAVYFCASGLVWRGPISNQPQHFGDGTRLSIL.

V and J are TRBV11-2 and TRBJ2-5; TRBD2 might be the D (5 bases). CDR1 and CDR2 from the germline V gene are SGHAT and FQNNGV. The CDR3 spans 14 residues. Trimming removed 8 bases at V and 0 bases at J, with 13 bases between. The CDR3 protein is CASGEGSYQETQYF. CDR3 bases: TGTGCCAGCGGCGAAGGGAGCTACCAAGAGACCCAGTACTTC.

This chain connects TRBV7-9 to TRBJ2-1; TRBD1 agrees at 7 bases. V lost 6 bases to trimming and J lost 6 bases; unmatched junction nucleotides: 5. This CDR3 spans 13 amino acids. From germline, CDR1 is SEHNR and CDR2 FQNEAQ (reference sequence). The CDR3 here is CASRNRDSNEQFF. Here the CDR3 DNA reads TGTGCCAGCAGGAACCGGGACAGCAATGAGCAGTTCTTC. Filled out from reference TRBV7-9 and TRBJ2-1, the complete variable domain reads DTGVSQNPRHKITKRGQNVTFRCDPISEHNRLYWYRQTLGQGPEFLTYFQNEAQLEKSRLLSDRFSAERPKGSFSTLEIQRTEQGDSAMYLCASRNRDSNEQFFGPGTRLTVL.

V and J are TRBV29-1 and TRBJ1-2; D is undetermined. Germline V gene sequence: CDR1 SQVTM, CDR2 ANQGSEA. V was trimmed by 3 bases and J by 8 bases, leaving 10 bases between them. CDR3 length equals 11 residues. CDR3 in amino acids: CSVEGRKGYTF. CDR3 sequence (DNA): TGCAGCGTTGAGGGCAGAAAAGGCTACACCTTC.

This clone was seen just once. The chain employs TRBV6-1 and TRBJ1-2; a possible D gene is TRBD1 (5 bases). V was clipped by 2 bases and J by 3 bases, with 10 bases between them. Germline-derived CDR1 and CDR2 are MNHNS and SASEGT. The CDR3 loop spans 14 amino acids. The DNA for the CDR3 is TGTGCCAGCAGTGAACAGGGTGTGGACTATGGCTACACCTTC. Protein sequence: CASSEQGVDYGYTF.

V and J are TRBV7-2 and TRBJ1-2; 7 nucleotides line up with TRBD1. Germline V lookup: CDR1 SGHTA, CDR2 FQGNSA. J lost 0 bases, V lost 1 base, and 2 bases had no gene match. The CDR3 has 15 residues. CDR3 amino acids: CASSLEQGANYGYTF. The DNA for the CDR3 is TGTGCCAGCAGCTTAGAGCAGGGGGCTAACTATGGCTACACCTTC.

V gene TRBV28 combines with J gene TRBJ1-2; D is uncertain. The ends were cut back, 3 bases at V and 7 bases at J, with 15 bases in the middle. Germline-derived CDR1 and CDR2 are MDHEN and SYDVKM. CDR3 length: 14 amino acids. CDR3 protein: CASSLIALVGGYTF. CDR3 nucleotides: TGTGCCAGCAGTTTGATCGCTTTGGTCGGTGGCTACACCTTC.

Details on this clone: A read error may produce the germline difference seen at one junction end. This chain joins TRBV7-9 and TRBJ2-2; D is ambiguous. Germline V gene sequence: CDR1 SEHNR, CDR2 FQNEAQ (reference sequence). The CDR3 is 12 amino acids. CDR3: CSSSLARGELFF. The CDR3 DNA sequence: TGTTCCAGCAGCTTAGCCCGGGGGGAGCTGTTTTTT.

The chain has TRBV19 and TRBJ2-7, with D possibly matching TRBD1 (5 bases). The germline CDR1 and CDR2 sequences are LNHDA and SQIVND (reference sequence). The CDR3 consists of 11 residues. V lost 3 bases and J lost 5, with 5 bases in between. CDR3 nucleotides: TGTGCCAGTAGTATCAGGGACGAGCAGTACTTC. It codes for CASSIRDEQYF.

This chain uses TRBV28 with TRBJ1-2; D unresolved. CDR1 and CDR2 from the germline V gene are MDHEN and SYDVKM. The CDR3 is 14 residues long. V dropped 6 bases and J dropped 5 bases, with 16 bases sitting between them. CDR3: CASSPSRQAYGYTF. The CDR3 region has the DNA TGTGCCAGCAGCCCTTCCAGGCAGGCATATGGCTACACCTTC.

The chain carries TRBV25-1 and TRBJ2-5; D is ambiguous. Germline CDR1 and CDR2: MGHDK and SYGVNS. V lost 2 bases and J lost 7, with 11 bases in between. The CDR3 covers 13 residues. DNA of the CDR3: TGTGCCAGCAGTGAACCGCCCGGCGGGACCCAGTACTTC. It translates to CASSEPPGGTQYF.

CDR3 coding DNA: TGTGCCAGCAGGGGGGGGCCCCACGAGCAGTACTTC. Amino acid sequence: CASRGGPHEQYF. The chain uses TRBV27 and TRBJ2-7; the D gene is possibly TRBD2 (7 bases). V was pared by 6 bases and J by 5 bases, with 11 bases between. The CDR3 is made up of 12 amino acids. Germline loops: CDR1 MNHEY, CDR2 SMNVEV (reference sequence).

The J gene is TRBJ1-2, the V gene TRBV6-1; D might be TRBD1 (6 bases). The CDR3 loop spans 14 amino acids. Germline V CDR1 and CDR2: MNHNS, SASEGT. Trimming took off 8 bases at V and 4 bases at J, with 17 bases between the two ends. For the CDR3, the DNA is TGTGCCAGCCCTAAAGGGGACAAACTCTATGGCTACACCTTC. This gives the protein CASPKGDKLYGYTF.

CDR3 amino acids: CASSQMGQGAGELFF. The CDR3 DNA sequence: TGTGCCAGCAGTCAGATGGGACAGGGGGCCGGGGAGCTGTTTTTT. The chain has TRBV14 and TRBJ2-2; 11 bases are shared with TRBD1. V was clipped by 6 bases and J by 6 bases; unmatched bases: 6. Germline V CDR1 and CDR2: SGHDN, FVKESK. The CDR3 runs to 15 residues.

In regard to this clone: At one of its ends the junction is not consistent with the germline gene, which may arise from a read error. CDR3 region: CASSDGLAGYQETQYF. The DNA of the CDR3 is TGTGCTAGCAGTGACGGACTAGCGGGGTACCAAGAGACCCAGTACTTC. V gene TRBV7-7 combines with J gene TRBJ2-5, with 12 bases identical to TRBD2. Germline loops: CDR1 SSHAT, CDR2 FNYEAQ (reference sequence). This CDR3 comprises 16 residues.

Only one count was recorded for this clone. Sequence at one end of the junction differs from germline and may be a read error. The chain is built from TRBV28 and TRBJ1-2; 9 nucleotides line up with TRBD1. This CDR3 has 13 residues. Germline loops: CDR1 MDHEN, CDR2 SYDVKM. CDR3 coding DNA: TGTGCCAGCAGCCCGGGACAGGGTTTAGGAGCCCGCTTC. Amino acid sequence: CASSPGQGLGARF.

J is TRBJ2-7 and V is TRBV5-6, with TRBD1 matching over 9 bases. Trimming removed 2 bases from V and 2 bases from J; junction bases left unmatched: 8. CDR3 size: 16 residues. Germline V lookup: CDR1 SGHDT, CDR2 YYEEEE. The CDR3 region is CASSFPSRQGAYEQYF. The CDR3 region has the DNA TGTGCCAGCAGCTTTCCGAGCCGACAGGGGGCCTACGAGCAGTACTTC.

V gene TRBV5-4 combines with J gene TRBJ2-5; possibly TRBD2 for D (5 bases). Germline values: CDR1 SGHNT, CDR2 YYREEE (reference sequence). CDR3 length: 12 residues. V dropped 4 bases and J dropped 1 base, with 5 bases sitting between them. CDR3 in DNA: TGTGCCAGCAGCGGGAGCCAAGAGACCCAGTACTTC. This codes for CASSGSQETQYF.